This TCR beta chain was identified in a study of cytomegalovirus exposure and HLA in healthy donors. V lost 4 bases and J 4 bases, leaving 17 bases between the germline ends. From germline, CDR1 is SNHLY and CDR2 FYNNEI. This CDR3 has 15 amino acids. PCR employed 60 Vbeta and 13 Jbeta primers. The data were produced by immunoSEQ multiplex PCR, yet TCRdb's version contains in-frame clones alone and is incomplete. The sample holds some 200,000 clones, approximately 80% seen once. Material for sequencing was PBMCs. The chain joins TRBV2 to TRBJ2-7; possible D gene TRBD2, 6 bases. This TCR derives from a boy aged 2-15 years in good health and CMV-seronegative. The chain's CDR3 is CASSARQGGKYEQYF. The CDR3 DNA reads as TGTGCCAGCAGTGCCAGGCAGGGAGGAAAATACGAGCAGTACTTC.